The 21 T cell receptor beta chains given below trace back to one sample, sequenced in a study of shared clonotypes between healthy human individuals. The assay was immunoSEQ multiplex PCR, and TCRdb's table has in-frame clones only and misses some. Of 2 million to 2.5 million clones listed, roughly 92% are singletons. The specimen was naive CD4+ T cells from PBMCs. Subset: CD45RA+ positively selected. These receptors all stem from a man aged 18 to 35 in good health. Some clones in this sample may be carry-over from other donors' samples.

The rearrangement joins TRBV7-2 to TRBJ2-1, with 12 bases that match TRBD2. This CDR3 is 18 amino acids long. V lost 0 bases to trimming and J lost 8 bases; unmatched junction nucleotides: 11. Germline values: CDR1 SGHTA, CDR2 FQGNSA. The CDR3 region is CASSLAWTSGVIGDEQFF. The CDR3 DNA follows: TGTGCCAGCAGCTTAGCCTGGACTAGCGGGGTTATAGGGGATGAGCAGTTCTTC.

This chain links TRBV4-1 with TRBJ2-3, with 9 bases identical to TRBD2. This CDR3 contains 17 residues. CDR1 and CDR2 (germline): MGHRA, YSYEKL. V trimming: 0 bases; J trimming: 2 bases; junction bases outside the gene matches: 6. The CDR3 loop reads CASSQDGAGGTTDTQYF. DNA for the CDR3: TGCGCCAGCAGCCAAGACGGGGCGGGAGGGACCACAGATACGCAGTATTTT.

V usage is TRBV12-5 and J usage is TRBJ1-1; D call uncertain. The CDR3 runs 12 residues. V shed 2 bases and J shed 10 bases, with 11 bases lying between them. Per germline, CDR1 LGHNT and CDR2 FRNRAP. CDR3 region: CASGLSTAGAFF. The CDR3 bases are TGTGCTAGTGGTTTGTCTACAGCGGGAGCTTTCTTT.

As regards this clone: Other DNA sequences within the sample encode an identical CDR3. The chain carries TRBV28 and TRBJ1-1, with D possibly matching TRBD1 (5 bases). The CDR3 covers 14 residues. V dropped 3 bases and J dropped 3 bases, with 11 bases sitting between them. Germline V gene lookup returns CDR1 MDHEN and CDR2 SYDVKM. For the CDR3, the DNA is TGTGCCAGCAGTTTGGGGGGAAGGGACACTGAAGCTTTCTTT. It codes for CASSLGGRDTEAFF. Full variable domain (missing parts from reference TRBV28 and TRBJ1-1): DVKVTQSSRYLVKRTGEKVFLECVQDMDHENMFWYRQDPGLGLRLIYFSYDVKMKEKGDIPEGYSVSREKKERFSLILESASTNQTSMYLCASSLGGRDTEAFFGQGTRLTVV.

This chain joins TRBV5-1 and TRBJ2-1; D ambiguous. The CDR3 sequence is 16 residues long. The germline CDR1 and CDR2 sequences are SGHRS and YFSETQ. Trimming cost V 6 bases and J 0 bases, with 16 bases left between them. CDR3 bases: TGCGCCAGCACCCCTGGAGTCCTGGGCTCCTACAATGAGCAGTTCTTC. Its protein product is CASTPGVLGSYNEQFF.

The chain couples TRBV6-6 to TRBJ2-5; D may be TRBD2 (6 bases). The V end lost 6 bases, the J end lost 4 bases, and 15 bases lay between the germline ends. CDR3 length: 14 residues. Germline V gene sequence: CDR1 MNHNY, CDR2 SVGAGI (reference sequence). This chain's CDR3 is CASSANGGLETQYF. CDR3 sequence (DNA): TGTGCCAGCAGCGCCAACGGGGGTTTAGAGACCCAGTACTTC.

CDR3 in DNA: TGTGCCAGCAGAAGACGGACAGTCCCCTTTTACGAGCAGTACTTC. It codes for CASRRRTVPFYEQYF. V is TRBV28 and J is TRBJ2-7; the D gene is possibly TRBD1 (6 bases). V lost 6 bases, J lost 4 bases, and 19 bases lay in between. The germline V gene has CDR1 MDHEN and CDR2 SYDVKM. This CDR3 spans 15 amino acids. Drawing the rest from reference TRBV28 and TRBJ2-7, the complete variable domain is DVKVTQSSRYLVKRTGEKVFLECVQDMDHENMFWYRQDPGLGLRLIYFSYDVKMKEKGDIPEGYSVSREKKERFSLILESASTNQTSMYLCASRRRTVPFYEQYFGPGTRLTVT.

The count of this clone is one. This chain connects TRBV5-1 to TRBJ2-1; TRBD1 aligns across 9 bases. The CDR3 consists of 16 residues. J lost 6 bases, V lost 0 bases, and 7 bases had no gene match. Germline loops: CDR1 SGHRS, CDR2 YFSETQ. CDR3 in DNA: TGCGCCAGCAGCTTGGCCCCCGGGACAGGGAGCAATGAGCAGTTCTTC. Its protein is CASSLAPGTGSNEQFF.

The chain recombines TRBV18 with TRBJ1-3; D uncertain. V was pared by 3 bases and J by 3 bases, with 9 bases between. The CDR3 contains 14 residues. Germline V gene data show CDR1 as KGHSH and CDR2 as LQKENI. The CDR3: CASSPQRVGNTIYF. CDR3 DNA: TGTGCCAGCTCACCCCAACGGGTTGGAAACACCATATATTTT.

V gene TRBV9 combines with J gene TRBJ2-1, with TRBD1 as a possible D gene (7 bases). Germline loops: CDR1 SGDLS, CDR2 YYNGEE. The V and J ends lost 3 bases and 3 bases respectively, with 16 bases between them. This CDR3 comprises 16 residues. The CDR3 spells CASSGQGGLGYNEQFF. The CDR3 nucleotides read TGTGCCAGCAGCGGCCAGGGGGGATTAGGCTACAATGAGCAGTTCTTC.

Details on this clone: This same CDR3 is encoded by further DNA sequences in the sample. The CDR3 bases are TGCGCCAGCAGCTTGGAAGGCGGGGGAGAGACCCAGTACTTC. Protein sequence: CASSLEGGGETQYF. The chain employs TRBV5-1 and TRBJ2-5; 7 positions agree with TRBD2. CDR1 is SGHRS, CDR2 YFSETQ, per germline. This CDR3 contains 14 residues. V dropped 0 bases and J dropped 4; count of bases not matched to a gene: 3.

This sequence joins TRBV11-3 and TRBJ2-7; 7 bases are a match to TRBD1. The CDR3 is 15 residues long. Germline V gene sequence: CDR1 SGHNT, CDR2 YENEEA. The junction had 6 bases not matched to a gene; V was cut back by 1 base and J by 3 bases. CDR3 protein: CASSLGDSDYYEQYF. Here the CDR3 DNA reads TGTGCCAGCAGCTTAGGGGACAGCGATTACTACGAGCAGTACTTC.

The chain links TRBV18 to TRBJ2-5, with D possibly being TRBD1 (6 bases). The CDR3 is 14 amino acids. Germline lookup yields CDR1 KGHSH and CDR2 LQKENI. V was cut by 5 bases and J by 5 bases, with 15 bases left in between. CDR3 in DNA: TGTGCCAGCTCATTGTCAGGGGCTCAGGAGACCCAGTACTTC. Its protein product is CASSLSGAQETQYF.

The CDR3 loop is CASSSDATASEAFF. DNA for the CDR3: TGTGCCAGCAGCTCGGACGCGACAGCATCAGAAGCTTTCTTT. V usage is TRBV7-3 and J usage is TRBJ1-1, with D tentatively TRBD1 (5 bases). V gave up 4 bases and J gave up 8 bases, with 17 bases separating them. Germline V lookup: CDR1 SGHTA, CDR2 FQGTGA. CDR3 length: 14 amino acids.

Here the CDR3 reads CASSPSGVFGNQPQHF. The CDR3 DNA reads TGTGCCAGCAGTCCCTCAGGGGTTTTTGGCAATCAGCCCCAGCATTTT. The chain combines TRBV27 with TRBJ1-5; a possible D gene is TRBD1 (6 bases). V was pared by 5 bases and J by 2 bases, with 16 bases between. CDR1 is MNHEY and CDR2 is SMNVEV in the germline V gene (reference sequence). There are 16 residues in the CDR3.

This rearrangement joins TRBV7-9 to TRBJ2-7; 7 nucleotides match TRBD2. V trimming: 0 bases; J trimming: 7 bases; junction bases outside the gene matches: 3. The length of the CDR3 is 13 residues. Germline-derived CDR1 and CDR2 are SEHNR and FQNEAQ (reference sequence). CDR3 sequence reads: CASSLAGGEEQYF. For the CDR3, the DNA is TGTGCCAGCAGCTTAGCGGGAGGGGAAGAGCAGTACTTC.

This clone turned up a few times. The chain has TRBV2 and TRBJ1-5; D unresolved. CDR3 length equals 14 residues. CDR1 and CDR2 from the germline V gene are SNHLY and FYNNEI. Trimming cost V 4 bases and J 3 bases, with 10 bases left between them. The CDR3: CASSGWTPNQPQHF. As DNA, the CDR3 is TGTGCCAGCAGTGGATGGACCCCCAATCAGCCCCAGCATTTT.

V usage is TRBV4-1 and J usage is TRBJ1-1, with TRBD1 matching over 7 bases. The ends lost 0 bases at V and 0 bases at J; junction bases unmatched: 1. The CDR3 is 15 amino acids. The germline V gene encodes CDR1 MGHRA and CDR2 YSYEKL. In DNA form, the CDR3 reads TGCGCCAGCAGCCAAGAAGGGACAGTGAACACTGAAGCTTTCTTT. Protein sequence: CASSQEGTVNTEAFF.

V gene TRBV5-4 combines with J gene TRBJ2-1, with 10 bases matching TRBD1. The V gene's germline CDR1 is SGHNT and CDR2 YYREEE (reference sequence). The CDR3 extends over 15 amino acids. Trimming at V came to 2 bases and at J to 5 bases, leaving 4 bases not matched to a gene. CDR3 coding DNA: TGTGCCAGCAGCTTAACGGGACAGGGGCACAATGAGCAGTTCTTC. Translating it yields CASSLTGQGHNEQFF.

V is TRBV5-6 and J is TRBJ1-2; 9 positions agree with TRBD1. Germline V gene lookup returns CDR1 SGHDT and CDR2 YYEEEE. The trim removed 4 bases at V and 5 bases at J, leaving 15 bases unmatched. The CDR3 has 17 amino acids. Here the CDR3 DNA reads TGTGCCAGCAGCCCCGCCGGGACAGGGTGGGAAGAGTATGGCTACACCTTC. This encodes CASSPAGTGWEEYGYTF.

V usage is TRBV7-3 and J usage is TRBJ1-1; D not resolved. V was trimmed by 4 bases and J by 1 base, leaving 7 bases between them. The CDR3 covers 13 residues. Germline V gene lookup returns CDR1 SGHTA and CDR2 FQGTGA. CDR3 DNA: TGTGCCAGCAGCTGGGCAACGAACACTGAAGCTTTCTTT. Protein product: CASSWATNTEAFF. Full variable domain (missing parts from reference TRBV7-3 and TRBJ1-1): GAGVSQTPSNKVTEKGKYVELRCDPISGHTALYWYRQSLGQGPEFLIYFQGTGAADDSGLPNDRFFAVRPEGSVSTLKIQRTERGDSAVYLCASSWATNTEAFFGQGTRLTVV.